This TCR beta chain is from a study of T-cell reconstitution after alpha-beta-depleted transplantation in children. A library of TCRbeta sequences, prepared with unique molecular identifiers, was generated. TCRdb itself ran the PCR reads through MiXCR, one entry per CDR3 protein. The sample includes some 350,000 distinct CDR3 sequences, 10% of them seen just once. Germline assignment: CDR1 SEHNR and CDR2 FQNEAQ (reference sequence). The CDR3 covers 16 residues. V gave up 2 bases and J gave up 0 bases, with 8 bases separating them. V is TRBV7-9 and J is TRBJ2-6; D is perhaps TRBD1 (5 bases). This receptor was obtained from a human donor who donated a stem cell graft to a child with acute lymphoblastic leukemia. The sequences come from PBMCs from the stem cell graft donor, collected from the stem cell graft. CDR3 sequence (DNA): TGTGCCAGCAGCTTACAGGGATTCTCTGGGGCCAACGTCCTGACTTTC. As protein: CASSLQGFSGANVLTF.